Below are 32 T cell receptor beta chains sequenced from a single sample in a study of blood T cell repertoires in COVID-19. Libraries were prepared by immunoSEQ multiplex PCR; TCRdb keeps only in-frame clonotypes and omits some of them. The sample contains fewer than 110,000 clones, about 80% of which appear only once. Material for sequencing was peripheral blood. These receptors originate from a man between 65 and 79 years old with acute or convalescent COVID-19.

The genes are TRBV7-2 and TRBJ2-6; 9 nucleotides align to TRBD1. V dropped 5 bases and J dropped 2; count of bases not matched to a gene: 1. CDR1 and CDR2 from the germline V gene are SGHTA and FQGNSA. This CDR3 spans 15 amino acids. In DNA, the CDR3 is TGTGCCAGCAGCCGGACAGGGGCTGGGGCCAACGTCCTGACTTTC. Encoded protein: CASSRTGAGANVLTF.

This clone appeared a single time. The chain recombines TRBV7-2 with TRBJ2-1, with D tentatively TRBD2 (7 bases). V was clipped by 10 bases and J by 8 bases, with 24 bases between them. The CDR3 covers 15 residues. CDR1 and CDR2 from the germline V gene are SGHTA and FQGNSA. Written as DNA, the CDR3 is TGTGCCACTCGACGGGGGGCGGGCCAAGTGGATGAGCAGTTCTTC. The encoded protein is CATRRGAGQVDEQFF.

This clone was counted once. This rearrangement joins TRBV7-8 to TRBJ2-1, with 9 bases aligning to TRBD1. From germline, CDR1 is SGHVS and CDR2 FQNEAQ. V gave up 5 bases and J gave up 0 bases; unmatched junction bases: 5. The CDR3 is 16 amino acids. CDR3 DNA: TGTGCCAGCAGCGAAGGGACAGGGAGCTCCTACAATGAGCAGTTCTTC. Translation: CASSEGTGSSYNEQFF.

Here the CDR3 DNA reads TGCGCCAGCAGCTTGGCAAGGACAGGGGGCAATGAGCAGTTCTTC. This sequence encodes CASSLARTGGNEQFF. V and J are TRBV5-1 and TRBJ2-1, with 10 bases that match TRBD1. Trimming removed 0 bases from V and 6 bases from J; junction bases left unmatched: 3. CDR3 length: 15 amino acids. Germline V lookup: CDR1 SGHRS, CDR2 YFSETQ.

The gene calls are TRBV27 and TRBJ2-3, with TRBD1 identical over 9 bases. The CDR3 has 15 residues. Germline V gene lookup returns CDR1 MNHEY and CDR2 SMNVEV (reference sequence). The V segment lost 5 bases and the J segment 2 bases; nucleotides outside the gene matches: 5. The CDR3 sequence is CASSLGTGNTDTQYF. CDR3 bases: TGTGCCAGCAGTCTAGGGACAGGGAACACAGATACGCAGTATTTT.

J is TRBJ2-3 and V is TRBV3-1 (or the pseudogene TRBV3-2); 7 positions agree with TRBD2. CDR1 LGHDT and CDR2 YNNKEL come from the germline V gene (reference sequence). The CDR3 is 15 residues long. With 1 base clipped from V and 6 bases from J, the junction kept 7 bases outside the gene matches. The CDR3 protein is CASSQGWGGSDTQYF. The CDR3 DNA is TGTGCCAGCAGCCAAGGCTGGGGGGGGTCTGATACGCAGTATTTT.

The chain is built from TRBV6-4 and TRBJ2-2; TRBD1 might be the D (6 bases). CDR3 size: 14 residues. CDR1 MRHNA and CDR2 SNTAGT come from the germline V gene. V dropped 0 bases and J dropped 4 bases, with 6 bases sitting between them. Here the CDR3 DNA reads TGTGCCAGCAGTGACTCACAGGGCACCGGGGAGCTGTTTTTT. It encodes CASSDSQGTGELFF.

The V call is TRBV18, the J call TRBJ1-2, with 7 nucleotides matching TRBD1. There are 13 residues in the CDR3. The J segment lost 8 bases and the V segment lost 3 bases, leaving 6 bases of the junction unmatched. From germline, CDR1 is KGHSH and CDR2 LQKENI. CDR3: CASSPRQGEGYTF. CDR3 nucleotides: TGTGCCAGCTCACCTAGGCAGGGGGAAGGCTACACCTTC.

The chain uses TRBV27 and TRBJ2-7; 9 positions match TRBD1. V lost 6 bases, J lost 3 bases, and 12 bases stayed unmatched. In germline, CDR1 is MNHEY, CDR2 SMNVEV (reference sequence). The CDR3 length is 16 residues. CDR3 in amino acids: CASSPPRTGGIYEQYF. CDR3 in DNA: TGTGCCAGCAGCCCCCCGAGAACAGGGGGCATCTACGAGCAGTACTTC.

This rearrangement joins TRBV2 to TRBJ1-2; the match to TRBD1 covers 8 bases. CDR1 is SNHLY and CDR2 is FYNNEI in the germline V gene. The CDR3 has 14 residues. J was trimmed by 2 bases and V by 8 bases; bases with no gene match: 7. For the CDR3, the DNA is TGTGCCAGCCGGGGACAGGCGACGAACTATGGCTACACCTTC. Protein: CASRGQATNYGYTF.

This chain joins TRBV12-5 and TRBJ2-7; D is perhaps TRBD1 (5 bases). This CDR3 contains 15 residues. From germline, CDR1 is LGHNT and CDR2 FRNRAP. Deletions cut 6 bases from V and 2 bases from J, with 17 bases between. In nucleotides, the CDR3 is TGTGCTAGTGGCCCATGGGGCGCCAACACCTACGAGCAGTACTTC. The encoded protein is CASGPWGANTYEQYF.

This sequence joins TRBV10-1 and TRBJ2-1; TRBD2 matches at 7 bases. J gave up 6 bases and V 7 bases, and 6 bases lay outside the gene matches. The CDR3 covers 13 residues. From germline, CDR1 is WNHNN and CDR2 SYGVQD (reference sequence). CDR3 DNA: TGCGCCAGCAAGGCGAGCGGGGTCAATGAGCAGTTCTTC. It encodes CASKASGVNEQFF.

This chain uses TRBV29-1 with TRBJ1-2; perhaps TRBD1 as D (6 bases). Germline CDR1 is SQVTM and CDR2 is ANQGSEA. V gave up 7 bases and J gave up 0 bases, with 12 bases separating them. The CDR3 consists of 13 residues. CDR3 loop: CSAGGAANYGYTF. The CDR3 DNA is TGCAGCGCCGGGGGGGCTGCTAACTATGGCTACACCTTC.

This clone was counted once. The V gene is TRBV19, the J gene TRBJ1-5; TRBD1 matches 10 bases. This CDR3 has 17 amino acids. Germline CDR1 reads LNHDA; CDR2 reads SQIVND (reference sequence). Trimming took 7 bases from V and 6 from J; bases not matched to a gene: 15. The CDR3 loop reads CASIPRQGQGKSQPQHF. The CDR3 DNA is TGTGCCAGTATCCCCCGCCAGGGACAGGGGAAGAGTCAGCCCCAGCATTTT. The variable domain in full, completed from reference TRBV19 and TRBJ1-5, reads DGGITQSPKYLFRKEGQNVTLSCEQNLNHDAMYWYRQDPGQGLRLIYYSQIVNDFQKGDIAEGYSVSREKKESFPLTVTSAQKNPTAFYLCASIPRQGQGKSQPQHFGDGTRLSIL.

The V gene is TRBV19, the J gene TRBJ2-3, with 8 nucleotides matching TRBD2. J was trimmed by 3 bases and V by 4 bases; bases with no gene match: 3. Germline CDR1 reads LNHDA; CDR2 reads SQIVND (reference sequence). The CDR3 loop spans 14 amino acids. Written as DNA, the CDR3 is TGTGCCAGTAGTACTGCTAGCGGGACAGATACGCAGTATTTT. Translated, it gives CASSTASGTDTQYF.

This clone was recorded only once. The rearrangement uses TRBV7-2 and TRBJ2-2; the D is unclear. CDR1 is SGHTA, CDR2 FQGNSA, per germline. The CDR3 is 17 amino acids. V lost 0 bases, J lost 0 bases, and 11 bases lay in between. This CDR3 reads CASSLAPQGANTGELFF. The CDR3 bases are TGTGCCAGCAGCTTAGCGCCCCAAGGAGCGAACACCGGGGAGCTGTTTTTT. Complete variable domain (other parts from reference TRBV7-2 and TRBJ2-2): GAGVSQSPSNKVTEKGKDVELRCDPISGHTALYWYRQSLGQGLEFLIYFQGNSAPDKSGLPSDRFSAERTGGSVSTLTIQRTQQEDSAVYLCASSLAPQGANTGELFFGEGSRLTVL.

The genes are TRBV9 and TRBJ2-3, with D maybe TRBD1 (5 bases). The length of the CDR3 is 16 residues. V was cut by 4 bases and J by 0 bases, with 15 bases left in between. CDR1 and CDR2 from the germline V gene are SGDLS and YYNGEE. The CDR3: CASSKQGGVSTDTQYF. CDR3 in DNA: TGTGCCAGCAGCAAGCAGGGTGGGGTTAGCACAGATACGCAGTATTTT.

The gene calls are TRBV9 and TRBJ2-1; tentatively, D is TRBD1 (6 bases). V dropped 1 base and J dropped 0 bases, with 8 bases sitting between them. The CDR3 sequence is 15 residues long. Germline V CDR1 and CDR2: SGDLS, YYNGEE. The CDR3 sequence: CASSVQDSSYNEQFF. CDR3 nucleotide sequence: TGTGCCAGCAGCGTACAGGACAGCTCCTACAATGAGCAGTTCTTC.

The DNA of the CDR3 is TGTGCCAGCAGTTACGTACAGGTTTACACTGAAGCTTTCTTT. Protein: CASSYVQVYTEAFF. This chain connects TRBV6-2 or TRBV6-3 to TRBJ1-1, with a tentative D call TRBD1 (5 bases). The CDR3 has 14 amino acids. Looked up from germline, CDR1 is MNHEY and CDR2 is SVGEGT. V dropped 2 bases and J dropped 3 bases, with 10 bases sitting between them.

The chain carries TRBV2 and TRBJ1-2; no clear D gene. CDR3 length equals 14 residues. V lost 2 bases and J lost 1, with 8 bases in between. CDR1 is SNHLY, CDR2 FYNNEI, per germline. CDR3 protein: CASSESGRNYGYTF. CDR3 in DNA: TGTGCCAGCAGTGAATCTGGGCGTAACTATGGCTACACCTTC.

This chain uses TRBV7-9 with TRBJ1-4, with a tentative D call TRBD1 (6 bases). The length of the CDR3 is 14 residues. Trimming stripped 3 bases from V and 5 bases from J, with 10 bases between. Germline V gives CDR1 SEHNR, CDR2 FQNEAQ (reference sequence). The CDR3 nucleotides read TGTGCCAGCAGCTTGGGGGCTCAGAATGAAAAACTGTTTTTT. It specifies CASSLGAQNEKLFF.

The rearrangement links TRBV6-6 to TRBJ2-2; D perhaps matches TRBD1 (6 bases). Germline CDR1 reads MNHNY; CDR2 reads SVGAGI (reference sequence). V lost 5 bases and J 2 bases, leaving 12 bases between the germline ends. This CDR3 contains 15 residues. The DNA for the CDR3 is TGTGCCAGCAGTGTTTCAGGGGTAAACACCGGGGAGCTGTTTTTT. Translation: CASSVSGVNTGELFF.

J is TRBJ1-3 and V is TRBV25-1; 7 bases line up with TRBD1. The V gene's germline CDR1 is MGHDK and CDR2 SYGVNS. The CDR3 contains 15 residues. J was trimmed by 4 bases and V by 4 bases; bases with no gene match: 7. For the CDR3, the DNA is TGTGCCAGCAGTGCAGTCGGGACAGCCGGAAACACCATATATTTT. Protein sequence: CASSAVGTAGNTIYF.

The chain is built from TRBV15 and TRBJ2-5, with 9 bases identical to TRBD2. CDR1 and CDR2 (germline): LNHNV, YYDKDF (reference sequence). The ends lost 0 bases at V and 9 bases at J; junction bases unmatched: 8. The CDR3 length is 15 residues. The chain's CDR3 is CATSRDRLAGSAQYF. The CDR3, as DNA: TGTGCCACCAGCAGAGATCGGCTAGCGGGGTCAGCCCAGTACTTC.

The V gene is TRBV2, the J gene TRBJ1-1; tentatively, D is TRBD1 (5 bases). Germline V gene lookup returns CDR1 SNHLY and CDR2 FYNNEI. V lost 8 bases and J 5 bases, leaving 21 bases between the germline ends. This CDR3 contains 15 residues. CDR3 DNA: TGTGCCAGCCGATCCCTGGGGCGGGGGGGAACTGAAGCTTTCTTT. It encodes CASRSLGRGGTEAFF.

This chain uses TRBV5-1 with TRBJ1-2; 9 bases map to TRBD1. With 0 bases clipped from V and 7 bases from J, the junction kept 4 bases outside the gene matches. This CDR3 has 14 residues. From germline, CDR1 is SGHRS and CDR2 YFSETQ. The CDR3 loop is CASSLEVTGGGYTF. DNA of the CDR3: TGCGCCAGCAGCTTGGAGGTGACAGGGGGTGGCTACACCTTC. The full variable domain, in which reference TRBV5-1 and TRBJ1-2 provide the parts outside the CDR3, is KAGVTQTPRYLIKTRGQQVTLSCSPISGHRSVSWYQQTPGQGLQFLFEYFSETQRNKGNFPGRFSGRQFSNSRSEMNVSTLELGDSALYLCASSLEVTGGGYTFGSGTRLTVV.

This clone was seen a single time. CDR3 sequence: CASSKTSGTVNYGYTF. CDR3 nucleotide sequence: TGTGCCAGCAGTAAAACTTCCGGGACAGTAAACTATGGCTACACCTTC. The gene calls are TRBV3-1 (or the pseudogene TRBV3-2) and TRBJ1-2, with 7 bases matching TRBD1. The CDR3 is 16 amino acids. Germline CDR1 reads LGHDT; CDR2 reads YNNKEL (reference sequence). After removal of 6 bases from V and 2 bases from J, the junction contained 12 bases not matched to a gene.

The chain carries TRBV7-9 and TRBJ1-6; TRBD1 aligns across 7 bases. The V segment lost 8 bases and the J segment 7 bases; nucleotides outside the gene matches: 8. The germline gives CDR1 SEHNR, CDR2 FQNEAQ (reference sequence). There are 14 residues in the CDR3. The CDR3 nucleotides are TGTGCCAGCTCCAGAGGGGGCTTAAATTCACCCCTCCACTTT. The encoded protein is CASSRGGLNSPLHF.

The chain joins TRBV2 to TRBJ2-2; 8 bases line up with TRBD1. The germline V gene has CDR1 SNHLY and CDR2 FYNNEI. J lost 4 bases, V lost 5 bases, and 9 bases had no gene match. This CDR3 is 16 amino acids long. CDR3 amino acids: CASSLRTGTSTGELFF. CDR3 DNA: TGTGCCAGCAGTCTTCGGACAGGGACGAGCACCGGGGAGCTGTTTTTT.

This clone was observed a few times. The genes are TRBV6-1 and TRBJ2-6; tentatively, D is TRBD1 (8 bases). Trimming shortened V by 3 bases and J by 12 bases, and 33 bases separated the two germline ends. Per the germline V gene, CDR1 is MNHNS and CDR2 is SASEGT. This CDR3 comprises 20 residues. In DNA, the CDR3 is TGTGCCAGCAGTGACCCGGGGGGCTGGGACCCCACGGACAGGGCTTTCGTCCTGACTTTC. Encoded protein: CASSDPGGWDPTDRAFVLTF.

The rearrangement joins TRBV6-6 to TRBJ1-1; D gene uncertain. CDR1 is MNHNY, CDR2 SVGAGI, per germline (reference sequence). Trimming pared 2 bases from V and 11 bases from J, leaving 12 bases between. This CDR3 has 12 residues. This CDR3 is CASSYPLRSAFF. The CDR3 DNA reads TGTGCCAGCAGTTACCCCCTCCGGTCGGCTTTCTTT.

This rearrangement joins TRBV19 to TRBJ2-5; D call uncertain. Trimming shortened V by 5 bases and J by 6 bases, and 13 bases separated the two germline ends. The CDR3 contains 13 residues. Germline CDR1 LNHDA, CDR2 SQIVND (reference sequence). CDR3 coding DNA: TGTGCCAGTAGTGCCGACTTAAGACAGACCCAGTACTTC. Protein product: CASSADLRQTQYF.